A single sample gave rise to the 27 T cell receptor beta chains below, sequenced in a study of shared clonotypes between healthy human individuals. Generated by immunoSEQ multiplex PCR, the TCRdb table keeps only in-frame clones and is missing some. The sample lists about 1 million clones; 75% were seen once. The specimen sequenced was memory CD4+ T cells sorted from blood. Subset indicated: CD45RA-negative fraction. These TCRs come from a young man in good health.

The rearrangement links TRBV5-1 to TRBJ2-5; 8 positions agree with TRBD1. Losses at the gene ends were 3 bases for V and 4 bases for J; bases not matched to a gene: 5. Germline CDR1 is SGHRS and CDR2 is YFSETQ. This CDR3 region has 14 residues. DNA of the CDR3: TGCGCCAGCAGCTGGGGACAGGCTGGAGAGACCCAGTACTTC. Its protein product is CASSWGQAGETQYF.

This clone was seen a handful of times. The J gene is TRBJ2-3, the V gene TRBV7-9; no clear D gene. CDR3 length: 16 amino acids. Trimming cost V 1 base and J 1 base, with 12 bases left between them. From germline, CDR1 is SEHNR and CDR2 FQNEAQ (reference sequence). CDR3 protein: CASSLGLDYGTDTQYF. The CDR3 coding sequence is TGTGCCAGCAGCTTAGGTCTGGATTACGGCACAGATACGCAGTATTTT.

V and J are TRBV4-3 and TRBJ1-6, with a possible D match to TRBD1 (5 bases). The germline gives CDR1 LGHNA, CDR2 YSLEER. The CDR3 is made up of 17 amino acids. Trimming removed 0 bases at V and 11 bases at J, with 20 bases between. In nucleotides, the CDR3 is TGCGCCAGCAGCCAAGAATACGTCCCTCTTTTGGGGGCACCCCTCCACTTT. It translates to CASSQEYVPLLGAPLHF.

This clone came up a few times. The chain has TRBV7-3 and TRBJ1-5, with D tentatively TRBD1 (5 bases). Looked up from germline, CDR1 is SGHTA and CDR2 is FQGTGA. This CDR3 has 13 residues. Between the trimmed V and J ends, which lost 5 bases and 3 bases, there was a span of 8 bases. CDR3 DNA: TGTGCCAGCAGCCCCGGGGCCAATCAGCCCCAGCATTTT. Its translation: CASSPGANQPQHF.

This sequence joins TRBV28 and TRBJ1-1; a weak D match, TRBD1 (6 bases). Germline CDR1 and CDR2: MDHEN and SYDVKM. The CDR3 has 16 amino acids. Trimming took 3 bases from V and 1 from J, leaving 15 bases between them. The chain's CDR3 is CASSLGQDRPNTEAFF. The CDR3 DNA reads TGTGCCAGCAGTTTGGGGCAGGACAGACCGAACACTGAAGCTTTCTTT.

The table lists this clone with many counts. V gene TRBV6-5 combines with J gene TRBJ2-3; perhaps TRBD1 as D (5 bases). Trimming removed 6 bases from V and 1 base from J, with 8 bases in between. The CDR3 consists of 13 residues. CDR1 is MNHEY, CDR2 SVGAGI, per germline. The CDR3 spells CASSQTGTDTQYF. The CDR3 nucleotides are TGTGCCAGCAGCCAGACAGGCACAGATACGCAGTATTTT.

The sample holds a few counts of this clone. J is TRBJ2-4 and V is TRBV7-2, with D possibly matching TRBD2 (5 bases). The length of the CDR3 is 15 residues. CDR1 and CDR2 from the germline V gene are SGHTA and FQGNSA. V was cut by 2 bases and J by 4 bases, with 12 bases left in between. DNA of the CDR3: TGTGCCAGCAGCTTATTGGCGACTACTAAAAACATTCAGTACTTC. It codes for CASSLLATTKNIQYF.

The chain carries TRBV6-1 and TRBJ1-2; D is unresolved. The CDR3 runs to 14 residues. CDR1 and CDR2 (germline): MNHNS, SASEGT. With 2 bases removed from V and 3 bases from J, the gap between germline ends came to 10 bases. CDR3 loop: CASSEFARYYGYTF. In nucleotides, the CDR3 is TGTGCCAGCAGTGAATTTGCCAGGTACTATGGCTACACCTTC.

This clone was picked up a small number of times. This rearrangement joins TRBV2 to TRBJ1-1; 11 nucleotides match TRBD1. Germline-derived CDR1 and CDR2 are SNHLY and FYNNEI. V lost 7 bases and J lost 6; bases outside the gene matches: 1. The CDR3 covers 12 residues. The CDR3 loop reads CASTGQGAEAFF. CDR3 DNA: TGTGCCAGCACGGGACAGGGGGCTGAAGCTTTCTTT. The full variable domain, in which reference TRBV2 and TRBJ1-1 provide the parts outside the CDR3, is EPEVTQTPSHQVTQMGQEVILRCVPISNHLYFYWYRQILGQKVEFLVSFYNNEISEKSEIFDDQFSVERPDGSNFTLKIRSTKLEDSAMYFCASTGQGAEAFFGQGTRLTVV.

The chain has TRBV28 and TRBJ2-7, with unresolved D. V dropped 8 bases and J dropped 4 bases, with 12 bases sitting between them. The length of the CDR3 is 12 residues. CDR1 is MDHEN and CDR2 is SYDVKM in the germline V gene. The CDR3 region is CASSSIMYEQYF. The DNA of the CDR3 is TGTGCCAGCTCCTCCATCATGTACGAGCAGTACTTC. Filled out from reference TRBV28 and TRBJ2-7, the complete variable domain reads DVKVTQSSRYLVKRTGEKVFLECVQDMDHENMFWYRQDPGLGLRLIYFSYDVKMKEKGDIPEGYSVSREKKERFSLILESASTNQTSMYLCASSSIMYEQYFGPGTRLTVT.

This clone was counted between two and nine times. The chain carries TRBV2 and TRBJ1-6; TRBD1 might be the D (5 bases). The germline V and J ends were trimmed by 3 bases and 10 bases, with 10 bases remaining between them. CDR3 length equals 13 residues. The germline gives CDR1 SNHLY, CDR2 FYNNEI. The CDR3 region is CASSDQGESPLHF. CDR3 nucleotide sequence: TGTGCCAGCAGTGACCAGGGAGAATCACCCCTCCACTTT.

Notes on this clone: Other DNA sequences in the same sample also yield this CDR3. V usage is TRBV5-6 and J usage is TRBJ1-4, with 7 bases fitting TRBD1. V gave up 2 bases and J gave up 7 bases; unmatched junction bases: 5. Germline V gene data show CDR1 as SGHDT and CDR2 as YYEEEE. The CDR3 runs to 14 residues. The CDR3 here is CASSLGGRVEKLFF. The CDR3 DNA is TGTGCCAGCAGCTTAGGGGGCAGGGTTGAAAAACTGTTTTTT.

This clone has a single count. This rearrangement joins TRBV15 to TRBJ1-2, with TRBD1 as a possible D gene (5 bases). The V and J ends lost 0 bases and 4 bases respectively, with 9 bases between them. In germline, CDR1 is LNHNV, CDR2 YYDKDF (reference sequence). CDR3 length: 14 amino acids. This CDR3 is CATSRDLGPYGYTF. The CDR3 DNA reads as TGTGCCACCAGCAGAGATTTGGGGCCCTATGGCTACACCTTC.

This clone showed up just a few times. This sequence joins TRBV11-3 and TRBJ1-1; D is perhaps TRBD1 (6 bases). CDR3 length equals 16 residues. Trimming pared 1 base from V and 0 bases from J, leaving 12 bases between. Germline V gives CDR1 SGHNT, CDR2 YENEEA. CDR3 nucleotides: TGTGCCAGCAGCTTAGGATTACAGGGTGTGAACACTGAAGCTTTCTTT. Protein product: CASSLGLQGVNTEAFF.

This clone was seen a handful of times. V and J are TRBV5-1 and TRBJ1-5; D not resolved. Trimming shortened V by 4 bases and J by 7 bases, and 12 bases separated the two germline ends. The CDR3 consists of 13 residues. Looked up from germline, CDR1 is SGHRS and CDR2 is YFSETQ. The DNA for the CDR3 is TGCGCCAGCAGCCTTGTTGATGGGCAGCCCCAGCATTTT. It encodes CASSLVDGQPQHF.

The V and J genes are TRBV4-3 and TRBJ2-2; TRBD1 matches at 7 bases. Germline V gene data show CDR1 as LGHNA and CDR2 as YSLEER. The CDR3 is 16 residues long. V shed 1 base and J 4 bases; nucleotides not matched to a gene: 6. The CDR3 protein is CASSQAANRGTGELFF. The CDR3, as DNA: TGCGCCAGCAGCCAAGCCGCAAACAGGGGCACCGGGGAGCTGTTTTTT.

This clone showed up just a few times. This chain joins TRBV19 and TRBJ1-5, with D possibly being TRBD1 (6 bases). This CDR3 is built from 13 residues. Germline V CDR1 and CDR2: LNHDA, SQIVND (reference sequence). Trimming left V 8 bases short and J 0 bases short, with 8 bases between. CDR3 in DNA: TGTGCCAGTGGGGACATTAGCAATCAGCCCCAGCATTTT. Amino acid sequence: CASGDISNQPQHF.

V usage is TRBV10-3 and J usage is TRBJ2-1, with 12 positions matching TRBD2. This CDR3 region has 13 residues. CDR1 ENHRY and CDR2 SYGVKD come from the germline V gene. Trimming removed 6 bases from V and 9 bases from J; junction bases left unmatched: 3. CDR3 DNA sequence: TGTGCCATCAGGAAGGGACTAGCGGGTGAGCAGTTCTTC. It is translated as CAIRKGLAGEQFF.

V and J are TRBV5-4 and TRBJ1-3; TRBD1 matches at 8 bases. The CDR3 length is 15 residues. J was trimmed by 1 base and V by 2 bases; bases with no gene match: 2. The germline V gene has CDR1 SGHNT and CDR2 YYREEE (reference sequence). CDR3 protein: CASSLRQGSGNTIYF. DNA for the CDR3: TGTGCCAGCAGCTTAAGACAGGGGTCTGGAAACACCATATATTTT. Full variable domain (missing parts from reference TRBV5-4 and TRBJ1-3): ETGVTQSPTHLIKTRGQQVTLRCSSQSGHNTVSWYQQALGQGPQFIFQYYREEENGRGNFPPRFSGLQFPNYSSELNVNALELDDSALYLCASSLRQGSGNTIYFGEGSWLTVV.

This clone was picked up a small number of times. J is TRBJ1-2 and V is TRBV2, with 8 positions matching TRBD1. The CDR3 extends over 14 amino acids. Losses at the gene ends were 4 bases for V and 3 bases for J; bases not matched to a gene: 4. Germline CDR1 reads SNHLY; CDR2 reads FYNNEI. The CDR3 loop reads CASSAQQGDYGYTF. The CDR3 DNA is TGTGCCAGCAGTGCTCAACAGGGGGACTATGGCTACACCTTC. Supplemented by reference TRBV2 and TRBJ1-2, the full variable domain reads EPEVTQTPSHQVTQMGQEVILRCVPISNHLYFYWYRQILGQKVEFLVSFYNNEISEKSEIFDDQFSVERPDGSNFTLKIRSTKLEDSAMYFCASSAQQGDYGYTFGSGTRLTVV.

This clone was seen at least ten times. The J gene is TRBJ2-1, the V gene TRBV11-2, with D tentatively TRBD1 (6 bases). The CDR3 has 17 amino acids. Germline values: CDR1 SGHAT, CDR2 FQNNGV. Between the trimmed V and J ends, which lost 2 bases and 0 bases, there was a span of 14 bases. CDR3 sequence (DNA): TGTGCCAGCAGCTTAAGGCAGGGGAGAAGCTCCTACAATGAGCAGTTCTTC. Translated, it gives CASSLRQGRSSYNEQFF. The full variable domain, in which reference TRBV11-2 and TRBJ2-1 provide the parts outside the CDR3, is EAGVAQSPRYKIIEKRQSVAFWCNPISGHATLYWYQQILGQGPKLLIQFQNNGVVDDSQLPKDRFSAERLKGVDSTLKIQPAKLEDSAVYLCASSLRQGRSSYNEQFFGPGTRLTVL.

V gene TRBV7-9 combines with J gene TRBJ1-2; D uncertain. CDR1 and CDR2 (germline): SEHNR, FQNEAQ (reference sequence). Trimming removed 1 base at V and 6 bases at J, with 12 bases between. This CDR3 contains 14 residues. The CDR3 loop reads CASSLGINGDGYTF. CDR3 DNA: TGTGCCAGCAGCTTAGGGATAAACGGCGATGGCTACACCTTC. Full variable domain (rest looked up from reference TRBV7-9 and TRBJ1-2): DTGVSQNPRHKITKRGQNVTFRCDPISEHNRLYWYRQTLGQGPEFLTYFQNEAQLEKSRLLSDRFSAERPKGSFSTLEIQRTEQGDSAMYLCASSLGINGDGYTFGSGTRLTVV.

This chain links TRBV2 with TRBJ2-5, with 8 positions matching TRBD1. V lost 5 bases, J lost 4 bases, and 6 bases stayed unmatched. The CDR3 runs 14 residues. From germline, CDR1 is SNHLY and CDR2 FYNNEI. Here the CDR3 reads CASSPPRGRETQYF. Written as DNA, the CDR3 is TGTGCCAGCAGTCCTCCCAGGGGGCGAGAGACCCAGTACTTC.

On this clone itself: In the same sample, other DNA sequences code for this CDR3. The J gene is TRBJ1-3, the V gene TRBV30; perhaps TRBD1 as D (6 bases). This CDR3 spans 14 amino acids. Germline V CDR1 and CDR2: GTSNPN, SVGIG (reference sequence). V lost 2 bases and J lost 1, with 9 bases in between. CDR3 residues: CAWSIGGSGNTIYF. The CDR3 nucleotides read TGTGCCTGGAGTATAGGGGGTTCTGGAAACACCATATATTTT.

The DNA for the CDR3 is TGTGCCAGCACACAGGGGACGTACGAGCAGTACTTC. Translated: CASTQGTYEQYF. The rearrangement uses TRBV2 and TRBJ2-7, with 7 bases fitting TRBD1. The CDR3 extends over 12 amino acids. CDR1 and CDR2 from the germline V gene are SNHLY and FYNNEI. V trimming: 7 bases; J trimming: 4 bases; junction bases outside the gene matches: 4.

V is TRBV7-9 and J is TRBJ2-1; D possibly uses TRBD1 or TRBD2 (5 bases each). Germline lookup yields CDR1 SEHNR and CDR2 FQNEAQ (reference sequence). The CDR3 consists of 14 residues. V lost 2 bases, J lost 5 bases, and 10 bases lay in between. In DNA, the CDR3 is TGTGCCAGCAGCTTAACAGGACTCCACAATGAGCAGTTCTTC. It yields the protein CASSLTGLHNEQFF. Looking up the rest from reference TRBV7-9 and TRBJ2-1 gives the full variable domain: DTGVSQNPRHKITKRGQNVTFRCDPISEHNRLYWYRQTLGQGPEFLTYFQNEAQLEKSRLLSDRFSAERPKGSFSTLEIQRTEQGDSAMYLCASSLTGLHNEQFFGPGTRLTVL.

The chain is built from TRBV5-6 and TRBJ1-2; tentative D call: TRBD1 (6 bases). V lost 4 bases to trimming and J lost 2 bases, with 12 bases between them. Germline V gene lookup returns CDR1 SGHDT and CDR2 YYEEEE. This CDR3 has 14 residues. CDR3 sequence: CASSPTGSNYGYTF. The DNA for the CDR3 is TGTGCCAGCAGCCCCACAGGGTCCAACTATGGCTACACCTTC.